This T cell receptor (beta chain) came from a study of regulatory and conventional T cells in RAG deficiency. V lost 5 bases, J lost 8 bases, and 7 bases lay in between. This CDR3 is built from 11 residues. Germline-derived CDR1 and CDR2 are SGHTA and FQGTGA. TCRdb's copy holds only in-frame clones and misses some; the assay was immunoSEQ multiplex PCR. This sample yields about 1,000 clones, of which over 80% are seen a single time; almost 8% belongs to the top ten. Conventional CD4+ T cells were sorted from blood as CD25-low CD127-high cells. Source material: CD4+ effector T cells sorted from blood. The sequence derives from a human donor with RAG deficiency presenting as combined immunodeficiency. This chain links TRBV7-3 with TRBJ2-4, with unresolved D. The CDR3 DNA reads as TGTGCCAGCAGCAAATGGGACATTCAGTACTTC. Its protein product is CASSKWDIQYF.